This TCR beta chain was sequenced for a study of early T cells in non-severe SARS-CoV-2 infection. The wider study: Sequenced bulk RNA came from whole blood that was unsorted, and chains were unpaired.

General study results and limits: The study's VDJdb matching favored anti-spike CD8 responses and missed private and CD4 specificities.

Each cDNA molecule carried a unique molecular identifier. Via MiXCR, TCRdb re-called the 5' RACE reads, giving one row per CDR3 protein. The sample holds tens of thousands of distinct CDR3 sequences; around 9.9% are singletons and the top ten take 6.4%. J lost 3 bases, V lost 2 bases, and 0 bases had no gene match. CDR3 length equals 15 residues. Germline V gene sequence: CDR1 LGHNA, CDR2 YNFKEQ. This clonotype has ten or more counts. What it recognizes is unknown. The sequence derives from an adult who was a healthcare worker with PCR-confirmed SARS-CoV-2 infection or an uninfected control (not recorded which). The rearrangement uses TRBV4-2 and TRBJ2-2; 10 nucleotides agree with TRBD2. Input material: whole blood. CDR3 sequence: CASSQLAGDTGELFF. In nucleotides, the CDR3 is TGTGCCAGCAGCCAACTAGCGGGAGACACCGGGGAGCTGTTTTTT.